This T cell receptor beta chain was identified during a study of T cells in Graves' hyperthyroidism and ophthalmopathy. Study-wide background: Initial diagnosis, before any treatment, was when peripheral blood was collected. Findings of the study overall: From stable hyperthyroidism, ophthalmopathy was separated by a 13 V-J model.

The CDR3 loop spans 16 amino acids. In germline, CDR1 is MNHEY, CDR2 SVGEGT. V trimming: 2 bases; J trimming: 1 base; junction bases outside the gene matches: 0. Patients were excluded because of uncontrolled infection, other autoimmune disease, pregnancy or lactation. TCR beta CDR3 regions were amplified from RNA. First-round RT-PCR targeting the TCR CDR3 was performed with the HTBI primer set. Using its own MiXCR run on the multiplex PCR reads, TCRdb lists one record per CDR3 protein. The table shows over 500,000 distinct CDR3 sequences, with about 16% occurring only once. About this clonotype: Antigen unknown.

This chain connects TRBV6-2 or TRBV6-3 to TRBJ2-2; 11 bases line up with TRBD2. Sequenced input: blood. This sequence was found in a woman in her thirties with Graves' ophthalmopathy. CDR3 sequence (DNA): TGTGCCAGCAGTTACGGACTAGCGGGGAACACCGGGGAGCTGTTTTTT. It yields the protein CASSYGLAGNTGELFF.